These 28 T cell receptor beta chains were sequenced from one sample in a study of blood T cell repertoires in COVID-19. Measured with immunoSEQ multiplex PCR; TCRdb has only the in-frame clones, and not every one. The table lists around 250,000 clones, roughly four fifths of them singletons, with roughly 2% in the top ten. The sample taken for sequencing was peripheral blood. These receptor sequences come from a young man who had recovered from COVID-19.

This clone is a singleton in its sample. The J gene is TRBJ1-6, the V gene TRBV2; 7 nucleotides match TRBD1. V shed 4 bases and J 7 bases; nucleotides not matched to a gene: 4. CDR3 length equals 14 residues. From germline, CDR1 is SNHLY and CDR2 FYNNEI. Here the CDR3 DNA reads TGTGCCAGCAGTGTTGGCAGGGGGAATTCACCCCTCCACTTT. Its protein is CASSVGRGNSPLHF.

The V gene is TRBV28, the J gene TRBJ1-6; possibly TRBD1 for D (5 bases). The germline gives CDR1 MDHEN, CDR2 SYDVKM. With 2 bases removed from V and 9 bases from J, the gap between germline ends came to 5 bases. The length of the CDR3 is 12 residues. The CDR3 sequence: CASSLGASPLHF. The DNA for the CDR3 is TGTGCCAGCAGTTTAGGGGCTTCACCCCTCCACTTT.

DNA for the CDR3: TGTGCCAGCAGCCCAGAGACAGGAGTGAAGGCAGCTTTCTTT. This codes for CASSPETGVKAAFF. The chain uses TRBV6-5 and TRBJ1-1; possibly TRBD1 for D (6 bases). Germline loops: CDR1 MNHEY, CDR2 SVGAGI. Trimming removed 6 bases at V and 10 bases at J, with 21 bases between. The length of the CDR3 is 14 residues.

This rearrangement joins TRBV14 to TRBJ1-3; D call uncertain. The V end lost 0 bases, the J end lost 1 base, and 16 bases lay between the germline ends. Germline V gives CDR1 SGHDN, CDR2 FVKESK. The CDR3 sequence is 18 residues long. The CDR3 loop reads CASSQEFGKRASGNTIYF. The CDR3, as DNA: TGTGCCAGCAGCCAAGAATTCGGGAAAAGGGCTTCTGGAAACACCATATATTTT.

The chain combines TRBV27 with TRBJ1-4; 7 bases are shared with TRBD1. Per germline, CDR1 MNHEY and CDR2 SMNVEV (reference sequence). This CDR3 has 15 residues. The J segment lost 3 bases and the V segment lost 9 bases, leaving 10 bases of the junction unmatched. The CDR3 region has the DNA TGTGCCAGTTCTCGACCGGGACAGCCTAATGAAAAACTGTTTTTT. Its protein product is CASSRPGQPNEKLFF.

CDR3 sequence reads: CASSLDRVGANVLTF. CDR3 nucleotides: TGTGCCAGCAGCTTAGATCGGGTCGGGGCCAACGTCCTGACTTTC. The chain has TRBV7-9 and TRBJ2-6; no clear D. This CDR3 has 15 amino acids. Trimming stripped 1 base from V and 4 bases from J, with 8 bases between. The V gene's germline CDR1 is SEHNR and CDR2 FQNEAQ (reference sequence).

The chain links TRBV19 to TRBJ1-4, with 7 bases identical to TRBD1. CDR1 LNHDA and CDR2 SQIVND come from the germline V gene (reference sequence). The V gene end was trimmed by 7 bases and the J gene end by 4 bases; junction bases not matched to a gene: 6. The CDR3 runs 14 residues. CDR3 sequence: CASTGQAFNEKLFF. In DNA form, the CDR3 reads TGTGCCAGTACCGGACAGGCATTTAATGAAAAACTGTTTTTT.

The CDR3 spells CATSDTSGSTDTQYF. CDR3 nucleotides: TGTGCCACCAGTGACACTAGCGGGAGCACAGATACGCAGTATTTT. The gene calls are TRBV24-1 and TRBJ2-3; 9 bases are a match to TRBD2. The CDR3 loop spans 15 amino acids. The ends lost 4 bases at V and 0 bases at J; junction bases unmatched: 1. The V gene's germline CDR1 is KGHDR and CDR2 SFDVKD.

The CDR3 DNA is TGTGCCAGCAGCCAAGATCTGCGGCCGGCGGGGGCGAAAGATACGCAGTATTTT. This encodes CASSQDLRPAGAKDTQYF. This sequence joins TRBV4-2 and TRBJ2-3; D might be TRBD2 (7 bases). V lost 0 bases and J lost 5, with 21 bases in between. This CDR3 has 18 residues. Germline loops: CDR1 LGHNA, CDR2 YNFKEQ.

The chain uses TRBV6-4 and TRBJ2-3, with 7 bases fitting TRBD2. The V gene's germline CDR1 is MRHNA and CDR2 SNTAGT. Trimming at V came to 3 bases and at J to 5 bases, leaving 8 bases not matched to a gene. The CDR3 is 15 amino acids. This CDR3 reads CASSEGQGGGDTQYF. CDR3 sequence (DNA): TGTGCCAGCAGTGAGGGGCAGGGCGGGGGAGATACGCAGTATTTT.

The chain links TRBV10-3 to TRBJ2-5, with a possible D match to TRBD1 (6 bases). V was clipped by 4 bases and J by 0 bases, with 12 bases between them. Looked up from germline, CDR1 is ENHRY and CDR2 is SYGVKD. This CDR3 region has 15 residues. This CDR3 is CAISGGGTYQETQYF. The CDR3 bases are TGTGCCATCAGTGGAGGGGGAACCTACCAAGAGACCCAGTACTTC.

CDR3 sequence reads: CASSPGLEETQYF. In DNA form, the CDR3 reads TGTGCCAGCAGCCCCGGACTCGAAGAGACCCAGTACTTC. This rearrangement joins TRBV11-1 to TRBJ2-5; D perhaps matches TRBD2 (5 bases). In germline, CDR1 is SGHAT, CDR2 FQDESV (reference sequence). There are 13 residues in the CDR3. Trimming removed 5 bases from V and 3 bases from J, with 10 bases in between.

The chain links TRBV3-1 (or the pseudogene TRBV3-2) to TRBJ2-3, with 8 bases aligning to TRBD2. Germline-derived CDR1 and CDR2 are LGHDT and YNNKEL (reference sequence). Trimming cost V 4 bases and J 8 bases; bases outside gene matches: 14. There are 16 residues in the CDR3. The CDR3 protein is CASSPKGLEVSGTQYF. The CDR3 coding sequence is TGTGCCAGCAGCCCCAAGGGACTAGAGGTGTCGGGTACGCAGTATTTT.

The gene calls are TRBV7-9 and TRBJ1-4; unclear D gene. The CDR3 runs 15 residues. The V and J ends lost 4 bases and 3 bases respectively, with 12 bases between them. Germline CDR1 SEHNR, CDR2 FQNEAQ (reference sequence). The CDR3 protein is CASSSARRANEKLFF. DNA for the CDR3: TGTGCCAGCAGCTCCGCGAGGAGGGCTAATGAAAAACTGTTTTTT.

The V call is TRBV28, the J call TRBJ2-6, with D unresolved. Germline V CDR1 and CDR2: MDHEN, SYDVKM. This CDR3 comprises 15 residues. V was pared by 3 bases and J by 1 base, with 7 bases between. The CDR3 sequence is CASSFQTSGANVLTF. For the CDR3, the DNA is TGTGCCAGCAGTTTTCAGACATCTGGGGCCAACGTCCTGACTTTC. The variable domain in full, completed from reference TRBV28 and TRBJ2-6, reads DVKVTQSSRYLVKRTGEKVFLECVQDMDHENMFWYRQDPGLGLRLIYFSYDVKMKEKGDIPEGYSVSREKKERFSLILESASTNQTSMYLCASSFQTSGANVLTFGAGSRLTVL.

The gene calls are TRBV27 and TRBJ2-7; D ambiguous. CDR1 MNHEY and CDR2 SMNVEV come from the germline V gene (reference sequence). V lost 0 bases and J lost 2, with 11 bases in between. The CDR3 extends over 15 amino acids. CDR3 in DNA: TGTGCCAGCAGTTTATCCGTCTACCTACCCTACGAGCAGTACTTC. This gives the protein CASSLSVYLPYEQYF.

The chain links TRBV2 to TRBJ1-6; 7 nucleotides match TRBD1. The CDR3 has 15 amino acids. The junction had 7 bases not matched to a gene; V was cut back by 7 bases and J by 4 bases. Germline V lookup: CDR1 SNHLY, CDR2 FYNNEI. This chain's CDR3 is CASIPGQAYNSPLHF. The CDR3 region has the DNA TGTGCCAGCATACCCGGACAGGCGTATAATTCACCCCTCCACTTT.

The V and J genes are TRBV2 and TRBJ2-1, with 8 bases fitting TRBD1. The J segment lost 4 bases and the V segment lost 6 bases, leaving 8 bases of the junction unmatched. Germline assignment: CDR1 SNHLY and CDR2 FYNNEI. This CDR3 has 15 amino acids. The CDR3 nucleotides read TGTGCCAGCAGAGCAGGGGGCTTAAAATACAATGAGCAGTTCTTC. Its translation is CASRAGGLKYNEQFF.

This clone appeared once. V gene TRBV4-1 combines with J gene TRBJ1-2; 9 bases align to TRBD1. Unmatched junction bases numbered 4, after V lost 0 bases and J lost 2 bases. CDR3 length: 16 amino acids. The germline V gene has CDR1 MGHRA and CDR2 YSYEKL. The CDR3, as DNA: TGCGCCAGCAGCCAAGATCCGACAGGGGGGAACTATGGCTACACCTTC. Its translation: CASSQDPTGGNYGYTF.

This CDR3 reads CASSSWDRASYEQYF. DNA of the CDR3: TGTGCCAGCAGCTCCTGGGACAGGGCCTCCTACGAGCAGTACTTC. The chain is built from TRBV5-4 and TRBJ2-7; TRBD1 aligns across 9 bases. After removal of 3 bases from V and 0 bases from J, the junction contained 4 bases not matched to a gene. CDR1 SGHNT and CDR2 YYREEE come from the germline V gene (reference sequence). The length of the CDR3 is 15 residues.

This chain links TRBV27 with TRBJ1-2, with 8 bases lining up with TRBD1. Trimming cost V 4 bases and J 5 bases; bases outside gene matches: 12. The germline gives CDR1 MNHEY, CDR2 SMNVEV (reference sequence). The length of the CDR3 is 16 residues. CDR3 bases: TGTGCCAGCAGTTCAAACCGGGACAGGTTCTGGTATGGCTACACCTTC. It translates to CASSSNRDRFWYGYTF.

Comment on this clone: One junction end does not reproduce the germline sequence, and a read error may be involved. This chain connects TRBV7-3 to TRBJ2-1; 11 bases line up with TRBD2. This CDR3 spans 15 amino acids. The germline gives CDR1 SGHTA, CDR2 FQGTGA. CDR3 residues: CASSLTSGGYNEQFF. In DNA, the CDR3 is TGTGCCAGCAGCCTAACTAGCGGGGGATACAATGAGCAGTTCTTC.

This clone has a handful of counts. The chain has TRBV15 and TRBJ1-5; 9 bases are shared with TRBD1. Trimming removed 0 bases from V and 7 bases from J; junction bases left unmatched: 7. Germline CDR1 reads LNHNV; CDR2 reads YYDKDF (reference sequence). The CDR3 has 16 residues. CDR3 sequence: CATSRDAGTGSQPQHF. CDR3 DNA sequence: TGTGCCACCAGCAGAGATGCCGGGACAGGGTCCCAGCCCCAGCATTTT.

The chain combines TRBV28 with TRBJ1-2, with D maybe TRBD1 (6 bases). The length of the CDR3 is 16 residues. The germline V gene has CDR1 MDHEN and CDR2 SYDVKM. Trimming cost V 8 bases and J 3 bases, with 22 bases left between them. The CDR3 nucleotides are TGTGCCAGCCAACCCCCCTACGGGGAGGGGGACTATGGCTACACCTTC. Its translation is CASQPPYGEGDYGYTF.

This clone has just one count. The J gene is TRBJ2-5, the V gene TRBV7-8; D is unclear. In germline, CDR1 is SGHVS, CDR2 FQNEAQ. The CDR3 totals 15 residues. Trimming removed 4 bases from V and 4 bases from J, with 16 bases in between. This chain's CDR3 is CASSSRRLVRETQYF. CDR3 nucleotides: TGTGCCAGCAGCTCGCGTCGACTCGTAAGAGAGACCCAGTACTTC. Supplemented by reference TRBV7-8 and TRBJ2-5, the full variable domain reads GAGVSQSPRYKVAKRGQDVALRCDPISGHVSLFWYQQALGQGPEFLTYFQNEAQLDKSGLPSDRFFAERPEGSVSTLKIQRTQQEDSAVYLCASSSRRLVRETQYFGPGTRLLVL.

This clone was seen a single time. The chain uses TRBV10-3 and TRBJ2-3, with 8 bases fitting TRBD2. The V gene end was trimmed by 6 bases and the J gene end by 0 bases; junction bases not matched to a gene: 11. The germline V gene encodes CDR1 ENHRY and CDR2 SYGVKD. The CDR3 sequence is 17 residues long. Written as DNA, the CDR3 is TGTGCCATCAGGGATGTGACTAGCGCCGCTAGCACAGATACGCAGTATTTT. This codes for CAIRDVTSAASTDTQYF.

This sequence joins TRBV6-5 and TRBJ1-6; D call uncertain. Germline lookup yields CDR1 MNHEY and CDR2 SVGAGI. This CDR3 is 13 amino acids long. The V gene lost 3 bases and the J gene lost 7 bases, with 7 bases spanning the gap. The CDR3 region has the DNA TGTGCCAGCAGTTATTCGGGGAATTCACCCCTCCACTTT. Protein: CASSYSGNSPLHF.

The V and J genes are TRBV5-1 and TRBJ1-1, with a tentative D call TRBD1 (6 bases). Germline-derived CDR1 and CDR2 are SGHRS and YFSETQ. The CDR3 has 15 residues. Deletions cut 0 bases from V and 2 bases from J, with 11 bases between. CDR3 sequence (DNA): TGCGCCAGCAGCTTGGCCGACAGGATTAACACTGAAGCTTTCTTT. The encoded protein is CASSLADRINTEAFF. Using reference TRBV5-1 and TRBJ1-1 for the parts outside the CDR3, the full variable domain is KAGVTQTPRYLIKTRGQQVTLSCSPISGHRSVSWYQQTPGQGLQFLFEYFSETQRNKGNFPGRFSGRQFSNSRSEMNVSTLELGDSALYLCASSLADRINTEAFFGQGTRLTVV.